A selection of T cell receptor beta chains follows, all from one sample in a study of T cell changes during pregnancy in multiple sclerosis. Repertoires were generated with immunoSEQ multiplex PCR, while TCRdb's copy carries only in-frame clones and drops some. There are 1,000 to 1,200 clones in the sample; 75% to 90% occur only once, and over 45% lies in the top ten. Sequencing used CD4+ T cells from PBMCs (not recorded whether the cells were cultured). The receptor set was obtained from a female patient with multiple sclerosis, enrolled in a pregnancy study. Some clones in this sample may be carry-over from other donors' samples. CDR3s include the opening cysteine and the closing phenylalanine or tryptophan. A D gene is named only where the DNA matches it firmly. Where a row states a size, it is once, few, many or the class of an expanded clone; other rows omit it.

V: TRBV5-4
size: large
D: TRBD2
J: TRBJ2-5
DNA: TGTGCCAGCAGCTCGCGACTAGCGGGATCACAAGAGACCCAGTACTTC
CDR3: CASSSRLAGSQETQYF

V: TRBV2
size: .
D: .
J: TRBJ2-1
DNA: TGTGCCAGCAGGGCCAGTGAGAATGAGCAGTTCTTC
CDR3: CASRASENEQFF

V: TRBV5-4
size: .
D: .
J: TRBJ2-3
DNA: TGTGCCAGCAGCTTTCCCAGCCGGGACATCCGTTCTACAGATACGCAGTATTTT
CDR3: CASSFPSRDIRSTDTQYF

V: TRBV5-6
size: .
D: .
J: TRBJ2-3
DNA: TGTGCCAGCAGTGCGTTGGGGTCAAGGGGCGCAGATACGCAGTATTTT
CDR3: CASSALGSRGADTQYF

V: TRBV7-3
size: .
D: TRBD1
J: TRBJ2-3
DNA: TGCGCCAGCAGCCAAACAGGGGCAGCTCGCACAGATACGCAGTATTTT
CDR3: CASSQTGAARTDTQYF

V: TRBV7-1
size: .
D: .
J: TRBJ2-7
DNA: TGTGCCAGCAGCCCTATTGTAAGGGCTGAGGGGGAGCAGTACTTC
CDR3: CASSPIVRAEGEQYF

V: TRBV6-4
size: once
D: TRBD2
J: TRBJ2-1
DNA: TGTGCCAGCAGTGACTCGAGCGGGGCCTACAATGAGCAGTTCTTC
CDR3: CASSDSSGAYNEQFF

V: TRBV7-2
size: .
D: TRBD2
J: TRBJ2-3
DNA: TGTGCCAGCAGCTTGGGTAGCGGGGGGGTAGATACGCAGTATTTT
CDR3: CASSLGSGGVDTQYF

V: TRBV6-1
size: .
D: TRBD1
J: TRBJ2-7
DNA: TGTGCCAGCACAGGGACAGGGGTAGAGCAGTACTTC
CDR3: CASTGTGVEQYF

V: TRBV6-6
size: medium-sized
D: TRBD1
J: TRBJ1-1
DNA: TGTGCCAGCAGTTACAGGGGGCGAAGGACTGAAGCTTTCTTT
CDR3: CASSYRGRRTEAFF

V: TRBV28
size: once
D: .
J: TRBJ1-3
DNA: TGTGCCAGCAGTTCTGACGGGGGCGGGATCTCTGGAAACACCATATATTTT
CDR3: CASSSDGGGISGNTIYF

V: TRBV15
size: .
D: .
J: TRBJ1-2
DNA: TGTGCCACCAGCAGAGATCCCGTAGACGCCGGCCAGGGTTCCAACTATGGCTACACCTTC
CDR3: CATSRDPVDAGQGSNYGYTF

V: TRBV10-3
size: few
D: TRBD2
J: TRBJ2-7
DNA: TGTGCCAGCTTGACTAGCGGGAGAGGGGAGCAGTACTTC
CDR3: CASLTSGRGEQYF

V: TRBV18
size: .
D: .
J: TRBJ2-7
DNA: TGTGCCAGCTCGGCGACACGCTCCTACGAGCAGTACTTC
CDR3: CASSATRSYEQYF

V: TRBV12-5
size: .
D: .
J: TRBJ2-1
DNA: TGTGCTAGTGCCCCTTTGAGGGGCCCGGAGTTCTTC
CDR3: CASAPLRGPEFF

V: TRBV6-1
size: few
D: TRBD1
J: TRBJ1-2
DNA: TGTGCCAGCAGTGGATGGGGACAGGGGGCCCATGGCTACACCTTC
CDR3: CASSGWGQGAHGYTF

V: TRBV6-7
size: once
D: TRBD2
J: TRBJ2-7
DNA: TGTGCCAGCTTGACTAGCGGGAGAGGGGAGCAGTACTTC
CDR3: CASLTSGRGEQYF

V: TRBV5-1
size: once
D: .
J: TRBJ2-1
DNA: TGCGCCAGCTCACCTCCTGGGTCAAATGAGCAGTTCTTC
CDR3: CASSPPGSNEQFF

V: TRBV7-2
size: .
D: .
J: TRBJ2-6
DNA: TGTGCCAGCAGTCCCACAAATGGGGCCAACGTCCTGACTTTC
CDR3: CASSPTNGANVLTF

V: TRBV2
size: .
D: TRBD1
J: TRBJ1-2
DNA: TGTGCCAGGGGACAGGGGCGGCGGATGGATGATGGCTACACCTTC
CDR3: CARGQGRRMDDGYTF

V: TRBV9
size: .
D: .
J: TRBJ1-6
DNA: TGTGCCAGCAGCGTAGCTGGACATTCCTCTTCACCCCTCCACTTT
CDR3: CASSVAGHSSSPLHF

V: TRBV4-1
size: .
D: .
J: TRBJ2-7
DNA: TGCGCCAGCAGCCTACGACTAGACAGTTCCTACGAGCAGTACTTC
CDR3: CASSLRLDSSYEQYF

V: TRBV20-1
size: medium-sized
D: .
J: TRBJ1-2
DNA: TGCAGTGCTAGAGGGGGGTATGGCTACACCTTC
CDR3: CSARGGYGYTF

V: TRBV7-8
size: .
D: .
J: TRBJ2-7
DNA: TGTGCCAGCAGCGCGCCGATGCGGGACGAGCAGTACTTC
CDR3: CASSAPMRDEQYF

V: TRBV7-2
size: .
D: .
J: TRBJ2-5
DNA: TGTGCCAGCAGCTTATTCGACAGTCCCGAAGAGACCCAGTACTTC
CDR3: CASSLFDSPEETQYF

V: TRBV5-4
size: .
D: TRBD2
J: TRBJ2-1
DNA: TGTGCCAGCAGCCTCATCGGGAGGGGGAGGTCCAATGAGCAGTTCTTC
CDR3: CASSLIGRGRSNEQFF

V: TRBV2
size: large
D: TRBD2
J: TRBJ2-1
DNA: TGTGCCAGCAGTAGACTAGCGGGATCTCTCAATGAGCAGTTCTTC
CDR3: CASSRLAGSLNEQFF

V: TRBV5-4
size: once
D: TRBD2
J: TRBJ2-1
DNA: TGTGCCAGCAGCGCGAAGACTAGCGGGAGCTCCTACAATGAGCAGTTCTTC
CDR3: CASSAKTSGSSYNEQFF

V: TRBV6-4
size: .
D: .
J: TRBJ1-2
DNA: TGTGCCAGCAGTCACATATCCCCACACGGAAAGACCTATGGCTACACCTTC
CDR3: CASSHISPHGKTYGYTF

V: TRBV5-1
size: .
D: TRBD2
J: TRBJ2-1
DNA: TGCGCCAGCAGCCTGGGACTAGCGGCCTACAATGAGCAGTTCTTC
CDR3: CASSLGLAAYNEQFF

V: TRBV5-1
size: .
D: TRBD1
J: TRBJ1-4
DNA: TGCGCCAGCAGCTTTATTCCAGGGGGCGGTGAAAAACTGTTTTTT
CDR3: CASSFIPGGGEKLFF

V: TRBV13
size: few
D: .
J: TRBJ1-1
DNA: TGTGCCAGCAGCCGCGGACGTCCAGCCCGTGAAGCTTTCTTT
CDR3: CASSRGRPAREAFF

V: TRBV28
size: .
D: .
J: TRBJ2-1
DNA: TGTGCCAGCAGTTTCCAGGGCGGCACCTCCTACAATGAGCAGTTCTTC
CDR3: CASSFQGGTSYNEQFF

V: TRBV30
size: .
D: .
J: TRBJ2-7
DNA: TGTGCCTGTCAAAGGGGGGTCTACGAGCAGTACTTC
CDR3: CACQRGVYEQYF

V: TRBV27
size: .
D: TRBD2
J: TRBJ2-5
DNA: TGTGCCAGCAGATTATCTATAGCGGGAGGGCCCCGGGAGACCCAGTACTTC
CDR3: CASRLSIAGGPRETQYF

V: TRBV7-6
size: .
D: TRBD2
J: TRBJ2-5
DNA: TGTGCCAGCAGCTTAGATCAGCGGGGGTTAATGGGGACCCAGTACTTC
CDR3: CASSLDQRGLMGTQYF

V: TRBV7-9
size: .
D: .
J: TRBJ1-3
DNA: TGTGCCAGCAGCTTAGATGGGATGGAAACCATATATTTT
CDR3: CASSLDGMETIYF

V: TRBV6-6
size: once
D: TRBD1
J: TRBJ1-6
DNA: TGTGCCCTCAGGGGGAATGGGAATTCACCCCTCCACTTT
CDR3: CALRGNGNSPLHF

V: TRBV29-1
size: .
D: .
J: TRBJ1-1
DNA: TGCAGCGTTGAAGATCTTAGGTCACCGGGAGCTTTCTTT
CDR3: CSVEDLRSPGAFF

V: TRBV27
size: few
D: .
J: TRBJ2-1
DNA: TGTGCCAGCAGTTCAAGAGAATACTACAATGAGCAGTTCTTC
CDR3: CASSSREYYNEQFF

V: TRBV7-9
size: .
D: TRBD1
J: TRBJ2-7
DNA: TGTGCCAGCAGCTTGACAGGGGACGAGCAGTACTTC
CDR3: CASSLTGDEQYF

V: TRBV2
size: once
D: .
J: TRBJ1-1
DNA: TGTGCCAGCACGATGAACACTGAAGCTTTCTTT
CDR3: CASTMNTEAFF

V: TRBV10-1
size: .
D: TRBD2
J: TRBJ2-7
DNA: TGTGCCAGCTTGACTAGCGGGAGAGGGGAGCAGTACTTC
CDR3: CASLTSGRGEQYF

V: TRBV30
size: few
D: TRBD2
J: TRBJ2-1
DNA: TGTGCCTGGAGTCTAGCGGGGGGGAGCTCCTACAATGAGCAGTTCTTC
CDR3: CAWSLAGGSSYNEQFF

V: TRBV15
size: .
D: .
J: TRBJ1-5
DNA: TGTGCCACCAGCAGACCCCCTGGGCCCCAGCATTTT
CDR3: CATSRPPGPQHF

V: TRBV11-2
size: once
D: TRBD1
J: TRBJ1-3
DNA: TGTGCCAGCACTTTTACAGGGGGCTCTGGAAACACCATATATTTT
CDR3: CASTFTGGSGNTIYF

V: TRBV6-5
size: .
D: .
J: TRBJ1-1
DNA: TGTGCCAGCAGTTACTCGAGAGTCCGGGACACTGAAGCTTTCTTT
CDR3: CASSYSRVRDTEAFF

V: TRBV7-2
size: .
D: .
J: TRBJ1-1
DNA: TGTGCCAGCAGCCTCTACGGCGTCGAGGCTTTCTTT
CDR3: CASSLYGVEAFF

V: TRBV5-6
size: .
D: TRBD1
J: TRBJ1-1
DNA: TGTGCCAGCAGCTTGCACAGGAGGGGGCAGAACACTGAAGCTTTCTTT
CDR3: CASSLHRRGQNTEAFF

V: TRBV29-1
size: .
D: .
J: TRBJ2-1
DNA: TGCAGCGTTGTTCTTCCAGGGAATGAGCAGTTCTTC
CDR3: CSVVLPGNEQFF

V: TRBV28
size: few
D: TRBD1
J: TRBJ1-5
DNA: TGTGCCAGCAGTTTAACTTTGACAGGGCACAATCAGCCCCAGCATTTT
CDR3: CASSLTLTGHNQPQHF

V: TRBV2
size: .
D: .
J: TRBJ1-1
DNA: TGTGCCAGCAGTGCTATGAACACTGAAGCTTTCTTT
CDR3: CASSAMNTEAFF

V: TRBV4-1
size: medium-sized
D: .
J: TRBJ1-1
DNA: TGCGCCAGCAGCCAAGTAATAGGATGGGCGGAGATGAACACTGAAGCTTTCTTT
CDR3: CASSQVIGWAEMNTEAFF

V: TRBV25-1
size: .
D: .
J: TRBJ2-5
DNA: TGTGCCAGCAGTGAGTCGGGGGGCGCCTCAGAGACCCAGTACTTC
CDR3: CASSESGGASETQYF

V: TRBV5-1
size: .
D: TRBD2
J: TRBJ2-5
DNA: TGCGCCAGCAGCTTTCCCGGGACTAGCGGGGAGACCCAGTACTTC
CDR3: CASSFPGTSGETQYF

V: TRBV28
size: once
D: .
J: TRBJ1-4
DNA: TGTGCCAGCAGCTTGTTAAGCGAAAAACTGTTTTTT
CDR3: CASSLLSEKLFF

V: TRBV6-1
size: few
D: .
J: TRBJ1-3
DNA: TGTGCCAGCAGTGAAGAGATGGGCTCTGGAAACACCATATATTTT
CDR3: CASSEEMGSGNTIYF

V: TRBV4-1
size: .
D: TRBD1
J: TRBJ2-2
DNA: TGCGCCAGCAGCCAGGGACAGACACAAACCGGGGAGCTGTTTTTT
CDR3: CASSQGQTQTGELFF

V: TRBV5-1
size: once
D: TRBD1
J: TRBJ2-3
DNA: TGCGCCAGCAGCTTATCCGGGACAGGGCCGGTCGGTACGCAGTATTTT
CDR3: CASSLSGTGPVGTQYF